This T cell receptor (beta chain) was identified during a study of CD8+CD57+ T cells in acquired aplastic anemia. Whole-study context: DNA recovered from sorted CD4+ and CD8+ cells had a mean of roughly 3 ug.

Turning to this clonotype: The antigen remains unidentified. The germline gene is not matched at one end of the junction; a read error may be the cause.

Germline CDR1 is SGDLS and CDR2 is YYNGEE. The CDR3 contains 18 residues. Overall study results and limits: Patients and controls turned out to have 25 to 30 CD8+ CDR3 sequences in common. Patients did not significantly differ from controls in CD8+ Simpson's diversity.

Genomic DNA constituted the template upon which TCR beta VDJ and CDR3 profiling was performed. Via MiXCR, TCRdb re-called the reads, giving one row per CDR3 protein. The data contain 200,000 or so distinct CDR3 sequences, around three fifths of them singletons. The V call is TRBV9, the J call TRBJ1-2, with a weak D call TRBD1 (5 bases). This clonotype originated in a human donor with severe aplastic anemia or a healthy control (not recorded which). What was sequenced was sorted CD4+, CD8+, or CD8+CD57+ T cells (not recorded which) from PBMCs. The CDR3 is CASSVSGDVLTETAGYIF. Here the CDR3 DNA reads TGCGCCAGCAGCGTCTCTGGGGACGTCCTAACAGAAACAGCTGGCTACATCTTC.